This paragraph reports one T cell receptor beta chain. No antigen is known for it. Base quality data are lacking; no much larger clone is found one base away. The CDR3 regions of human TCRbeta chains were analyzed by immunosequencing. From the authors' description of their analysis: TCRs in the repertoires were compared against a reference library of SARS-CoV-2-specific TCRs that had been generated with the MIRA antigen-specificity platform. Breadth meant the fraction of unique TCRs that were SARS-CoV-2-associated, whereas depth meant the fraction of total T cells that were SARS-CoV-2-associated. Using the MIRA data, every spike-specific TCR was mapped to the spike region that the TCR reacted to and assigned to either a CD4 or a CD8 class. Log10-transformed breadth and depth values were compared by one-way ANOVA with Sidak's multiple comparisons tests. The immuneACCESS repertoire file appears here via TCRdb, limited to in-frame rearrangements. These files lack a portion of the clones; in checked studies, under half of the deficit traces to unresolved V genes, and the cause of the others is not known. V and J calls and clone size are given by that table; D and trimming were obtained from the DNA. This sample holds tens of thousands of clones; roughly 90% were observed only once. Of the sample, 1.3% to 1.5% falls within the top ten clones.

The time point label for this specimen denotes: about 28 days (+/-7) after the second vaccine dose. Because spike-specific TCR depth and breadth did not differ between the two schedules, AZD1222 recipients who got a second dose at roughly 4 weeks were pooled with those who got a second dose at roughly 12 weeks. Vaccinee samples came from UK trials COV001 and COV002, including a single-blind randomized controlled phase 2/3 trial of AZD1222 (ChAdOx1 nCoV-19) in healthy adults. For TCRbeta chain sequencing, PBMC samples were collected from trial participants at day 0 and at day 28 after the second dose. The V and J ends are trimmed by 2 bases and 3 bases, leaving 8 bases between them. Based on the germline V gene, the CDR1 and CDR2 sequences are SGHRS and YFSETQ. The CDR3, cysteine through phenylalanine, is 13 amino acids long. The kept DNA is CDR3 alone, 39 bases in frame from the first base. The sample originates from a study of T cell responses to AZD1222 COVID-19 vaccine (dated by TCRdb to the early 2020s). Background for the entire study: A total of about 230 trial participants underwent TCR sequencing, of whom around 200 received two doses of AZD1222 and about 25 received two doses of the MenACWY control vaccine. Enrollment into the trials was organized by age into subgroups of 18-55, 56-69 and 70-plus years, and those subgroups contained approximately 160, 26 and 62 TCR-sequenced participants, respectively.

What the work shows at the level of the full study, not this receptor alone: Epitopes outside the regions mutated in the B.1.351 and B.1.1.7 variants were reportedly recognized by nearly half of the unique spike-specific TCRs. Only five to seven AZD1222 recipients were SARS-CoV-2 seropositive at baseline, limiting conclusions about previously exposed vaccinees. The whole spike protein was spanned by vaccine-associated CD4 TCRs, and dominant responses were seen in regions 160-218 and 743-854. Participants were mostly white British and included more females than males, and it was suggested by the authors that clonal diversity may have been underestimated. Because no day 14 peak-response samples were available, the repertoires could be characterized only after the peak T cell response. A significant rise in spike-specific TCR breadth and depth was observed after two AZD1222 doses relative to day 0 and relative to MenACWY recipients. The 56-69-year group was small, and its depth increase did not reach significance, likely because of low power.

Sequenced material: peripheral blood, taken 28 days after the second AZD1222 dose. The rearranged segments are TRBV5-1 and TRBJ1-2; TRBD1 could be the D gene, as 5 bases match. This TCR came from an adult who received the AZD1222 COVID-19 vaccine. The nucleotide sequence is TGCGCCAGCAGCTTCAGGGCGGACTATGGCTACACCTTC. This yields the protein CASSFRADYGYTF.